A selection of T cell receptor beta chains follows, all from one sample in a study of T and B cells in COVID-19 patients. MiXCR, applied by TCRdb to the multiplex PCR reads, yields one record per CDR3 protein. The sample shows about 3,100 distinct CDR3 sequences, 22% of them seen only once. Sequences were obtained from blood. The receptors were gathered from a human donor with active COVID-19. CDR3s include the opening cysteine and the closing phenylalanine or tryptophan. The D gene is left open where the match is weak. Some rows mark clone size as missing; the rest say once, few, many or name a class of expanded clone.

size: medium-sized; D: TRBD1; J: TRBJ2-7; V: TRBV6-5; CDR3: CASRPGQANDEQYF; DNA: TGTGCCAGCAGGCCAGGACAGGCAAACGACGAGCAGTACTTC
size: -; D: -; J: TRBJ2-3; V: TRBV20-1; CDR3: CSARGQAGSPDTQYF; DNA: TGCAGTGCTAGAGGCCAGGCGGGATCCCCAGATACGCAGTATTTT
size: medium-sized; D: -; J: TRBJ1-1; V: TRBV27; CDR3: CASSLYANTEAFF; DNA: TGTGCCAGCAGTTTATACGCAAACACTGAAGCTTTCTTT
size: medium-sized; D: -; J: TRBJ2-7; V: TRBV15; CDR3: CATSTGTISYEQYF; DNA: TGTGCCACCAGCACCGGGACCATCTCCTACGAGCAGTACTTC
size: medium-sized; D: TRBD1; J: TRBJ2-1; V: TRBV6-5; CDR3: CATIRGYEQFF; DNA: TGTGCCACCATCAGGGGGTACGAGCAGTTCTTC
size: -; D: -; J: TRBJ1-3; V: TRBV18; CDR3: CASSPQGFGNTIYF; DNA: TGTGCCAGCTCACCTCAGGGGTTCGGAAACACCATATATTTT
size: few; D: -; J: TRBJ2-7; V: TRBV5-1; CDR3: CASSLEQIYEQYF; DNA: TGCGCCAGCAGCTTGGAGCAGATCTACGAGCAGTACTTC
size: -; D: -; J: TRBJ2-2; V: TRBV29-1; CDR3: CSLPSYRGQNTGELFF; DNA: TGCAGCCTACCCAGTTACCGGGGACAGAACACCGGGGAGCTGTTTTTT
size: medium-sized; D: TRBD2; J: TRBJ2-7; V: TRBV19; CDR3: CASSILAGPYEQYF; DNA: TGTGCCAGTAGTATTCTAGCGGGGCCCTACGAGCAGTACTTC
size: large; D: TRBD2; J: TRBJ2-1; V: TRBV19; CDR3: CASSMGGELNEQFF; DNA: TGTGCCAGTAGTATGGGGGGGGAGCTCAATGAGCAGTTCTTC
size: medium-sized; D: -; J: TRBJ2-3; V: TRBV27; CDR3: CASSLIRGGWGSDTQYF; DNA: TGTGCCAGCAGTTTAATTCGGGGCGGATGGGGGTCGGATACGCAGTATTTT
size: medium-sized; D: TRBD1; J: TRBJ2-7; V: TRBV5-6; CDR3: CASSLAGGQGTNEQYF; DNA: TGTGCCAGCAGCTTGGCCGGGGGACAGGGGACGAACGAGCAGTACTTC
size: medium-sized; D: -; J: TRBJ2-7; V: TRBV6-5; CDR3: CASSYSRADSRYEQYF; DNA: TGTGCCAGCAGTTACTCGAGGGCAGACAGTCGCTACGAGCAGTACTTC
size: -; D: TRBD1; J: TRBJ2-7; V: TRBV20-1; CDR3: CSAEDRSSSYEQYF; DNA: TGCAGTGCGGAGGACAGGTCGAGCTCCTACGAGCAGTACTTC
size: -; D: -; J: TRBJ1-3; V: TRBV4-3; CDR3: CASSQDRVTGNTIYF; DNA: TGCGCCAGCAGCCAAGACAGGGTGACTGGAAACACCATATATTTT
size: medium-sized; D: -; J: TRBJ1-1; V: TRBV6-6; CDR3: CASSQRGMGTEAFF; DNA: TGTGCCAGCAGTCAGAGGGGAATGGGGACTGAAGCTTTCTTT
size: medium-sized; D: -; J: TRBJ2-4; V: TRBV19; CDR3: CASSIEGGMSKNIQYF; DNA: TGTGCCAGTAGTATAGAGGGGGGAATGTCCAAAAACATTCAGTACTTC
size: -; D: -; J: TRBJ1-5; V: TRBV12-3/TRBV12-4; CDR3: CASSYGGSNQPQHF; DNA: TGTGCCAGCAGTTACGGGGGCAGCAATCAGCCCCAGCATTTT
size: few; D: -; J: TRBJ2-2; V: TRBV11-2; CDR3: CASSIRTGTHTGELFF; DNA: TGTGCCAGCAGCATCCGGACTGGAACACACACCGGGGAGCTGTTTTTT
size: medium-sized; D: TRBD2; J: TRBJ2-7; V: TRBV6-5; CDR3: CASSFSTTSGGSYEQYF; DNA: TGTGCCAGCAGTTTCTCGACGACTAGCGGGGGTTCCTACGAGCAGTACTTC
size: medium-sized; D: -; J: TRBJ2-3; V: TRBV12-3/TRBV12-4; CDR3: CASSLDSQSTQYF; DNA: TGTGCCAGCAGTTTAGACAGCCAGAGTACGCAGTATTTT
size: large; D: TRBD1; J: TRBJ1-4; V: TRBV19; CDR3: CASSIGMGQANEKLFF; DNA: TGTGCCAGTAGTATAGGCATGGGACAGGCGAATGAAAAACTGTTTTTT
size: -; D: TRBD1; J: TRBJ1-6; V: TRBV5-1; CDR3: CASSLNADRGGGSPLHF; DNA: TGCGCCAGCAGCTTGAACGCGGACAGGGGAGGAGGTTCACCCCTCCACTTT
size: -; D: -; J: TRBJ1-1; V: TRBV7-2; CDR3: CASSQQRNTEAFF; DNA: TGTGCCAGCAGCCAACAGAGGAACACTGAAGCTTTCTTT
size: -; D: TRBD2; J: TRBJ2-5; V: TRBV29-1; CDR3: CSERLAGVETQYF; DNA: TGCAGCGAGAGACTAGCGGGAGTAGAGACCCAGTACTTC
size: medium-sized; D: TRBD1; J: TRBJ1-2; V: TRBV19; CDR3: CASSLGQGRYGYTF; DNA: TGTGCCAGTAGTCTGGGACAGGGAAGGTATGGCTACACCTTC
size: few; D: -; J: TRBJ2-5; V: TRBV20-1; CDR3: CSALGGASLSETQYF; DNA: TGCAGTGCCCTTGGGGGCGCCTCCCTATCGGAGACCCAGTACTTC
size: medium-sized; D: TRBD2; J: TRBJ2-7; V: TRBV27; CDR3: CASRASGSYEQYF; DNA: TGTGCCAGCAGGGCTAGCGGCTCCTACGAGCAGTACTTC
size: -; D: -; J: TRBJ1-2; V: TRBV7-9; CDR3: CAISWTEGYNYGYTF; DNA: TGTGCCATCAGCTGGACAGAAGGCTACAACTATGGCTACACCTTC
size: -; D: TRBD1; J: TRBJ2-5; V: TRBV6-5; CDR3: CASRGQGATQETQYF; DNA: TGTGCCAGCAGAGGACAGGGGGCCACCCAAGAGACCCAGTACTTC
size: once; D: TRBD1; J: TRBJ2-4; V: TRBV20-1; CDR3: CSAWDRGAHLAKNIQYF; DNA: TGCAGTGCTTGGGACAGGGGGGCCCACTTAGCCAAAAACATTCAGTACTTC